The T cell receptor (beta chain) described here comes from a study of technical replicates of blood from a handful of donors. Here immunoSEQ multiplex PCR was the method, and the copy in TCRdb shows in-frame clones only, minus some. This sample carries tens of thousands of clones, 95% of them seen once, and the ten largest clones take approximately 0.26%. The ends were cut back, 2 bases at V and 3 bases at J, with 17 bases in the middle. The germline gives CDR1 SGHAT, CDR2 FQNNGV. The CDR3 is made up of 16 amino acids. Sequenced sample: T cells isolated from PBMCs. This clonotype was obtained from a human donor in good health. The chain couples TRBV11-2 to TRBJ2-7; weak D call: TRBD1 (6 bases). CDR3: CASSLRRDTGYYEQYF. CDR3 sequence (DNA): TGTGCCAGCAGCTTACGCCGGGACACTGGTTACTACGAGCAGTACTTC.